The 15 T cell receptor beta chains in this list originate from one sample, sequenced in a study of blood T cell repertoires in COVID-19 (TCRdb year 2020). Libraries were constructed by the immunoSEQ multiplex PCR assay. The immuneACCESS repertoire file appears here via TCRdb, limited to in-frame rearrangements. These files lack a portion of the clones; in checked studies, under half of the deficit traces to unresolved V genes, and the cause of the others is not known. This sample has some 120,000 clones in its table, and around 82% of those were observed once. The top ten constitute approximately 13% of the sample. Sequenced input: peripheral blood. Receptors originate from a woman between 25 and 40 years old who had recovered from COVID-19.

This clone appeared a single time. The rearrangement links TRBV6-6 to TRBJ2-4; D might be TRBD1 (7 bases). The CDR3 has 14 amino acids. Between the trimmed V and J ends, which lost 6 bases and 8 bases, there was a span of 17 bases. The germline V gene has CDR1 MNHNY and CDR2 SVGAGI (reference sequence). For the CDR3, the DNA is TGTGCCAGCAGGGAGGGGGCAACGGGGTACATTCAGTACTTC. Its translation: CASREGATGYIQYF.

Written as DNA, the CDR3 is TGTGCCAGCAGCCACCGAGTGATTCAGCCCCAGCATTTT. Protein: CASSHRVIQPQHF. The rearrangement links TRBV6-6 to TRBJ1-5; no clear D. Germline CDR1 and CDR2: MNHNY and SVGAGI (reference sequence). Trimming shortened V by 6 bases and J by 6 bases, and 12 bases separated the two germline ends. CDR3 length: 13 residues.

This rearrangement joins TRBV3-1 (or the pseudogene TRBV3-2) to TRBJ2-1, with a weak D call TRBD2 (5 bases). V dropped 4 bases and J dropped 6 bases, with 10 bases sitting between them. The CDR3 consists of 13 residues. Germline values: CDR1 LGHDT, CDR2 YNNKEL (reference sequence). CDR3 sequence (DNA): TGTGCCAGCAGCCCGTTAACTAGCAATGAGCAGTTCTTC. Translating it yields CASSPLTSNEQFF.

The chain combines TRBV5-5 with TRBJ1-2; 9 bases map to TRBD1. Germline CDR1 SGHKS, CDR2 YYEKEE (reference sequence). CDR3 length equals 14 residues. Trimming cost V 4 bases and J 4 bases; bases outside gene matches: 5. CDR3 DNA: TGTGCCAGCAGCCAGAAGACAGGGGGCTATGGCTACACCTTC. It encodes CASSQKTGGYGYTF. Full variable domain (outside the CDR3, taken from reference TRBV5-5 and TRBJ1-2): DAGVTQSPTHLIKTRGQQVTLRCSPISGHKSVSWYQQVLGQGPQFIFQYYEKEERGRGNFPDRFSARQFPNYSSELNVNALLLGDSALYLCASSQKTGGYGYTFGSGTRLTVV.

The gene calls are TRBV29-1 and TRBJ2-7; the D gene is possibly TRBD2 (6 bases). V dropped 8 bases and J dropped 6 bases, with 26 bases sitting between them. This CDR3 comprises 15 residues. Germline CDR1 is SQVTM and CDR2 is ANQGSEA. The DNA for the CDR3 is TGCAGCCTCAAACGGGGGACTCATGGGCACTGCGAGCAGTACTTC. Translation: CSLKRGTHGHCEQYF.

A single count supports this clone. The genes are TRBV7-9 and TRBJ2-7, with 7 bases that match TRBD1. Per the germline V gene, CDR1 is SEHNR and CDR2 is FQNEAQ (reference sequence). The CDR3 loop spans 14 amino acids. The junction had 7 bases not matched to a gene; V was cut back by 5 bases and J by 3 bases. The CDR3 here is CASSLTTGIYEQYF. The CDR3, as DNA: TGTGCCAGCAGCCTCACGACAGGGATCTACGAGCAGTACTTC.

The V call is TRBV19, the J call TRBJ1-1; no definite D call. The CDR3 extends over 13 amino acids. V lost 5 bases and J lost 0, with 7 bases in between. Per the germline V gene, CDR1 is LNHDA and CDR2 is SQIVND (reference sequence). The CDR3 region has the DNA TGTGCCAGTAGTCGGGGTCTGAACACTGAAGCTTTCTTT. Translated: CASSRGLNTEAFF.

V usage is TRBV7-9 and J usage is TRBJ1-2; 8 bases map to TRBD1. Germline assignment: CDR1 SEHNR and CDR2 FQNEAQ (reference sequence). Germline trimming cut 7 bases from V and 4 bases from J; bases unmatched to any gene: 11. The CDR3 is 15 amino acids. This CDR3 is CASTEVRTGSYGYTF. The CDR3 DNA reads TGTGCCAGCACAGAGGTGAGGACAGGGAGCTATGGCTACACCTTC.

The gene calls are TRBV25-1 and TRBJ2-1; 8 bases match TRBD2. V shed 2 bases, J shed 15 bases, and the junction held 6 bases outside the gene matches. The CDR3 has 12 residues. The germline V gene has CDR1 MGHDK and CDR2 SYGVNS. Here the CDR3 reads CASSEQGLGTFF. The CDR3 DNA reads TGTGCCAGCAGTGAACAGGGACTAGGAACGTTCTTC.

The rearrangement uses TRBV13 and TRBJ1-5, with D possibly matching TRBD1 (6 bases). The V end was cut by 4 bases, the J end by 7 bases, with 17 bases between. CDR3 length equals 15 residues. The germline gives CDR1 PRHDT, CDR2 FYEKMQ (reference sequence). The CDR3 loop is CASSSRRGGEQPQHF. The DNA for the CDR3 is TGTGCCAGCAGCTCTCGTCGGGGGGGCGAACAGCCCCAGCATTTT. Based on the CDR3 plus reference TRBV13 and TRBJ1-5, the full variable domain is AAGVIQSPRHLIKEKRETATLKCYPIPRHDTVYWYQQGPGQDPQFLISFYEKMQSDKGSIPDRFSAQQFSDYHSELNMSSLELGDSALYFCASSSRRGGEQPQHFGDGTRLSIL.

The chain couples TRBV30 to TRBJ1-5; 8 bases agree with TRBD1. The J segment lost 7 bases and the V segment lost 1 base, leaving 6 bases of the junction unmatched. The CDR3 extends over 14 amino acids. Germline V gene data show CDR1 as GTSNPN and CDR2 as SVGIG (reference sequence). CDR3 sequence reads: CAWSAGQGGQPQHF. The CDR3 DNA is TGTGCCTGGAGTGCTGGACAGGGCGGCCAGCCCCAGCATTTT.

The V and J genes are TRBV6-5 and TRBJ2-5; 8 nucleotides match TRBD1. Germline lookup yields CDR1 MNHEY and CDR2 SVGAGI. The CDR3 loop spans 14 amino acids. V lost 0 bases, J lost 5 bases, and 2 bases stayed unmatched. DNA of the CDR3: TGTGCCAGCAGTTACTCAACAGGGGGGGAGACCCAGTACTTC. It encodes CASSYSTGGETQYF.

This clone has more than one count but fewer than ten. The chain is built from TRBV18 and TRBJ2-5; D gene uncertain. In germline, CDR1 is KGHSH, CDR2 LQKENI. Trimming cost V 3 bases and J 5 bases, with 7 bases left between them. The CDR3 covers 12 residues. The CDR3 DNA follows: TGTGCCAGCTCACCGACTGGGGAGACCCAGTACTTC. Amino acids: CASSPTGETQYF.

The genes are TRBV5-4 and TRBJ1-1; D is undetermined. The CDR3 runs 14 residues. Between the trimmed V and J ends, which lost 0 bases and 6 bases, there was a span of 12 bases. Germline V gene sequence: CDR1 SGHNT, CDR2 YYREEE (reference sequence). The CDR3: CASSLDRRLSEAFF. CDR3 nucleotide sequence: TGTGCCAGCAGCTTGGATAGGAGGTTGTCTGAAGCTTTCTTT.

The rearrangement joins TRBV5-1 to TRBJ1-1; D unclear. Per germline, CDR1 SGHRS and CDR2 YFSETQ. The CDR3 extends over 15 amino acids. V was shortened by 0 bases and J by 1 base, with 10 bases between the two germline ends. The CDR3 sequence: CASSLEQLTNTEAFF. As DNA, the CDR3 is TGCGCCAGCAGCTTGGAACAGCTGACGAACACTGAAGCTTTCTTT.